The clone carrying this TCR beta chain was found a few times. Its matching antigen is unknown. These data come from a study of T cell repertoires in cytomegalovirus infection. Study-level points and caveats: Cumulative public TCR beta family frequency identified carriers of CMV plus the relevant HLA. CMV-specific TCR beta clonotypes restricted by HLA-C dominated the ex vivo response.

TCRdb recomputed calls from the reads with MiXCR, one row per CDR3 protein. Of over 150,000 distinct CDR3 sequences in the sample, 13% to 15% were seen once. CDR1 and CDR2 from the germline V gene are DFQATT and SNEGSKA (reference sequence). V lost 5 bases, J lost 6 bases, and 9 bases stayed unmatched. The CDR3 runs to 13 residues. Sample: PBMCs. The J gene is TRBJ2-7, the V gene TRBV20-1; 8 nucleotides align to TRBD1. The TCR originated in a human donor in good health (CMV status not recorded). Some clones in this sample may be carry-over from other donors' samples. The CDR3 DNA reads TGCAGTGCTCTTAGGACAGGGACTGCCGAGCAGTACTTC. Protein product: CSALRTGTAEQYF.